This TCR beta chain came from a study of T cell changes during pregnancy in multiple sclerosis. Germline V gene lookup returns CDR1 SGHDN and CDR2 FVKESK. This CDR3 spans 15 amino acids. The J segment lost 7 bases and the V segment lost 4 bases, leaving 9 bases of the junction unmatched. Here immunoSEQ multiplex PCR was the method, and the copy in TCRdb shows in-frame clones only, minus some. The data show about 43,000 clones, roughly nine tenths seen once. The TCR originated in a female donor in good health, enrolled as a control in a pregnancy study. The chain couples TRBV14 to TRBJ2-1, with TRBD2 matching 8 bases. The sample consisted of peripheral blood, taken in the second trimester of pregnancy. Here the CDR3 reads CASSPSAGVENEQFF. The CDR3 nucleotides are TGTGCCAGCAGCCCTTCAGCGGGAGTGGAGAATGAGCAGTTCTTC. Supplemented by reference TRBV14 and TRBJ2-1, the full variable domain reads EAGVTQFPSHSVIEKGQTVTLRCDPISGHDNLYWYRRVMGKEIKFLLHFVKESKQDESGMPNNRFLAERTGGTYSTLKVQPAELEDSGVYFCASSPSAGVENEQFFGPGTRLTVL.